This T cell receptor (beta chain) was sequenced during a study of early stage breast cancer tumors. The CDR3 consists of 14 residues. V shed 5 bases and J 4 bases; nucleotides not matched to a gene: 4. Germline V gene sequence: CDR1 SEHNR, CDR2 FQNEAQ (reference sequence). Repertoires were generated with immunoSEQ multiplex PCR, while TCRdb's copy carries only in-frame clones and drops some. Seen here are approximately 54,000 clones, just under 80% observed once, and the top ten hold 3% to 4%. The sequencing sample was made of blood. This TCR derives from a person in their 40s with breast cancer. The genes are TRBV7-9 and TRBJ1-4, with 7 bases matching TRBD1. This chain's CDR3 is CASSLRDSNEKLFF. The DNA of the CDR3 is TGTGCCAGCAGCCTCCGGGACAGTAATGAAAAACTGTTTTTT.